This TCR beta chain emerged from a study of shared clonotypes between healthy human individuals. CDR1 is LNHDA and CDR2 is SQIVND in the germline V gene (reference sequence). This CDR3 spans 14 amino acids. The V end lost 8 bases, the J end lost 0 bases, and 13 bases lay between the germline ends. Whole-study results and caveats: For sorted subsets, rarefaction showed incomplete sequencing despite large depth. Clonotypes shared by all four sorted-subset donors had higher generation probabilities than non-shared clonotypes.

The repertoire was sequenced with immunoSEQ multiplex PCR; TCRdb's copy has only in-frame clones and lacks some. The sample lists roughly 810,000 clones; approximately 96% were seen once. Positively selected for CCR7, the CD45RO-negative cells used as naive CD8 cells excluded terminally differentiated effector memory CD45RA+ cells. Remarks on this clone: Its antigen remains unidentified.

This chain joins TRBV19 and TRBJ1-1; maybe TRBD1 (5 bases). What was sequenced was naive CD8+ T cells sorted from blood. The receptor comes from a man aged 25-40 years in good health. CDR3 sequence reads: CASGRGGMNTEAFF. CDR3 in DNA: TGTGCCAGTGGAAGGGGTGGTATGAACACTGAAGCTTTCTTT.